The 8 T cell receptor beta chains in this list originate from one sample, sequenced in a study of T cell responses to AZD1222 COVID-19 vaccine (dated by TCRdb to about 2021). Per the publication, the time point label means: baseline before first vaccination. The library was prepared using the immunoSEQ multiplex PCR assay. In its TCRdb copy, this immuneACCESS table keeps in-frame sequences only and misses some clones. Where compared with another copy, unresolved V genes explain less than half of these, and the others have no known cause. The sample has about 78,000 clones on record, around 87% of them singletons. The ten most abundant clones make up 24% of the sample. Sequenced here: peripheral blood, sampled on day 0 of AZD1222 vaccination. The origin of the receptors is an adult in good health.

V usage is TRBV7-6 and J usage is TRBJ2-5, with 10 bases identical to TRBD2. Per germline, CDR1 SGHVS and CDR2 FNYEAQ. CDR3 length equals 15 residues. The trim removed 5 bases at V and 2 bases at J, leaving 5 bases unmatched. CDR3 amino acids: CASSPGTSAQETQYF. CDR3 DNA sequence: TGTGCCAGCAGCCCTGGGACTAGCGCACAAGAGACCCAGTACTTC.

The chain joins TRBV13 to TRBJ1-5; D ambiguous. V was shortened by 4 bases and J by 1 base, with 8 bases between the two germline ends. Germline values: CDR1 PRHDT, CDR2 FYEKMQ (reference sequence). The CDR3 covers 14 residues. CDR3 coding DNA: TGTGCCAGCAGCTCCCATGGGAGCAATCAGCCCCAGCATTTT. It specifies CASSSHGSNQPQHF.

This rearrangement joins TRBV6-2 or TRBV6-3 to TRBJ2-2; the D is unclear. CDR3 length: 13 amino acids. Germline loops: CDR1 MNHEY, CDR2 SVGEGT. Deletions cut 0 bases from V and 7 bases from J, with 6 bases between. The CDR3, as DNA: TGTGCCAGCAGTTACTCGGCTAGCGGGGAGCTGTTTTTT. It is translated as CASSYSASGELFF.

V and J are TRBV7-9 and TRBJ1-1; a weak D match, TRBD1 (6 bases). Germline V gives CDR1 SEHNR, CDR2 FQNEAQ (reference sequence). Trimming removed 5 bases at V and 2 bases at J, with 12 bases between. This CDR3 region has 14 residues. Written as DNA, the CDR3 is TGTGCCAGCAGCCTACAGGGCGGCAACACTGAAGCTTTCTTT. It specifies CASSLQGGNTEAFF.

The chain links TRBV9 to TRBJ2-2, with D tentatively TRBD1 (5 bases). Germline assignment: CDR1 SGDLS and CDR2 YYNGEE. The CDR3 is 16 amino acids. The V end lost 4 bases, the J end lost 6 bases, and 19 bases lay between the germline ends. CDR3 protein: CASSQKMIQVAGELFF. CDR3 DNA sequence: TGTGCCAGCAGCCAGAAGATGATACAGGTTGCCGGGGAGCTGTTTTTT. Together with reference TRBV9 and TRBJ2-2, the CDR3 gives the full variable domain: DSGVTQTPKHLITATGQRVTLRCSPRSGDLSVYWYQQSLDQGLQFLIQYYNGEERAKGNILERFSAQQFPDLHSELNLSSLELGDSALYFCASSQKMIQVAGELFFGEGSRLTVL.

This chain links TRBV7-9 with TRBJ1-3, with 7 positions matching TRBD1. The V gene's germline CDR1 is SEHNR and CDR2 FQNEAQ (reference sequence). V lost 6 bases and J lost 0; bases outside the gene matches: 5. The CDR3 has 15 amino acids. The CDR3 reads CASRPGQDSGNTIYF. The DNA of the CDR3 is TGTGCCAGCAGACCAGGACAGGACTCTGGAAACACCATATATTTT.

The CDR3, as DNA: TGTGCCAGCAGCTTATCGGCGGCAGATACGCAGTATTTT. The encoded protein is CASSLSAADTQYF. The V and J genes are TRBV7-3 and TRBJ2-3; D call uncertain. CDR1 SGHTA and CDR2 FQGTGA come from the germline V gene. CDR3 size: 13 residues. Between the trimmed V and J ends, which lost 2 bases and 4 bases, there was a span of 7 bases.

CDR3 in amino acids: CASDPGQGLAHEQYF. DNA for the CDR3: TGCGCCAGCGATCCGGGTCAGGGTCTTGCGCACGAGCAGTACTTC. The chain employs TRBV5-1 and TRBJ2-7, with a possible D match to TRBD1 (5 bases). From germline, CDR1 is SGHRS and CDR2 YFSETQ. V was pared by 7 bases and J by 5 bases, with 22 bases between. The CDR3 runs 15 residues.